Listed here are 16 T cell receptor beta chains from one sample, sequenced in a study of regulatory T cells in long-lasting Graves disease. Combining iRepertoire HTBI primers with Arm-PCR of CDR3 regions, the authors built TCR beta libraries. One entry per CDR3 protein results from TCRdb running MiXCR on the multiplex PCR reads. The sample carries 450,000 to 600,000 distinct CDR3 sequences, approximately 13% recorded once. As to time point: newly diagnosed GD, antithyroid drugs for less than 3 months. From RNA extracted from PBMCs, the TCR library was made. The data also belong to a second study, concerning T cells in Graves' hyperthyroidism and ophthalmopathy.

This sample comprised peripheral blood mononuclear cells (PBMCs), obtained at new diagnosis, from a patient treated with antithyroid drugs. These receptors all come from a man younger than 40 with Graves disease.

This chain links TRBV18 with TRBJ2-7; 9 positions agree with TRBD1. The CDR3 consists of 16 residues. J was trimmed by 4 bases and V by 3 bases; bases with no gene match: 10. Germline V gene lookup returns CDR1 KGHSH and CDR2 LQKENI. CDR3 DNA: TGTGCCAGCTCACCCCAACCCAGGACAGGGGAGTACGAGCAGTACTTC. Amino acids: CASSPQPRTGEYEQYF.

The chain has TRBV6-2 or TRBV6-3 and TRBJ2-2, with D uncertain. The CDR3 is made up of 16 amino acids. The V and J ends lost 2 bases and 5 bases respectively, with 15 bases between them. Germline lookup yields CDR1 MNHEY and CDR2 SVGEGT. CDR3: CASSYQTSPGTGELFF. CDR3 nucleotides: TGTGCCAGCAGTTACCAGACGTCCCCTGGGACCGGGGAGCTGTTTTTT.

This clonotype was counted ten times or more. V usage is TRBV12-3 or TRBV12-4 and J usage is TRBJ1-5, with D perhaps matching TRBD1 (5 bases). The CDR3 is 17 amino acids. V lost 5 bases and J lost 2, with 19 bases in between. The CDR3 nucleotides read TGTGCCAGCAGTCCCCGGGGCGGGGGGTTGCGCAATCAGCCCCAGCATTTT. Its translation: CASSPRGGGLRNQPQHF.

This clonotype has just a few counts. The chain has TRBV5-1 and TRBJ2-1; TRBD2 is a possible D gene (6 bases). The J call may be faulty, since TRBJ2-5 better matches the DNA end. CDR3 size: 16 residues. Germline V gives CDR1 SGHRS, CDR2 YFSETQ. DNA for the CDR3: TGCGCCAGCAGCCTGACTAGTATCGGGATTGGGGAGACCCAGTACTTC. It specifies CASSLTSIGIGETQYF.

This chain uses TRBV6-2 or TRBV6-3 with TRBJ2-1; 12 bases map to TRBD2. From germline, CDR1 is MNHEY and CDR2 SVGEGT. Trimming at V came to 2 bases and at J to 7 bases, leaving 6 bases not matched to a gene. The CDR3 covers 16 residues. The chain's CDR3 is CASSYPSGRASNEQFF. Written as DNA, the CDR3 is TGTGCCAGCAGTTACCCTAGCGGGAGGGCCTCAAATGAGCAGTTCTTC.

This clonotype came up many times. This sequence joins TRBV2 and TRBJ2-7; TRBD2 matches at 10 bases. V dropped 6 bases and J dropped 3; count of bases not matched to a gene: 5. CDR1 is SNHLY and CDR2 is FYNNEI in the germline V gene. The length of the CDR3 is 14 residues. Here the CDR3 reads CASSDQREGYEQYF. CDR3 coding DNA: TGTGCCAGCAGCGACCAGCGGGAGGGCTACGAGCAGTACTTC.

This clonotype was detected many times. This chain joins TRBV12-3 or TRBV12-4 and TRBJ2-7; maybe TRBD2 (5 bases). CDR3 length equals 15 residues. Trimming shortened V by 2 bases and J by 2 bases, and 13 bases separated the two germline ends. The CDR3 sequence: CASSLRASYTYEQYF. CDR3 DNA sequence: TGTGCCAGCAGTTTAAGGGCTAGCTATACCTACGAGCAGTACTTC.

Comments on this clonotype: Here the CDR3 omits its conserved ending phenylalanine or tryptophan, so a read error is the likely source. It is unclear where the CDR3 begins or ends on the DNA, so no DNA is shown, and the CDR3 is as TCRdb lists it. J is TRBJ2-1 and V is TRBV2; the listed D gene, TRBD1, was not tested against the DNA. The CDR3 contains 8 residues when both ends are counted. Germline V lookup: CDR1 SNHLY, CDR2 FYNNEI. CDR3: CASRETDY.

The sample holds many counts of this clonotype. The chain has TRBV3-1 and TRBJ1-6, with unresolved D. With 5 bases removed from V and 10 bases from J, the gap between germline ends came to 12 bases. Germline V gene data show CDR1 as LGHDT and CDR2 as YNNKEL (reference sequence). The CDR3 loop spans 13 amino acids. The CDR3 reads CASSETPMSPLHF. The CDR3 DNA reads as TGTGCCAGCAGCGAAACACCCATGTCACCCCTCCACTTT.

This clonotype appeared a few times. The chain carries TRBV10-3 and TRBJ1-1; 8 bases agree with TRBD1. V shed 1 base, J shed 3 bases, and the junction held 7 bases outside the gene matches. From germline, CDR1 is ENHRY and CDR2 SYGVKD. The CDR3 length is 16 residues. The CDR3 sequence: CAISEFSGTGYTEAFF. Written as DNA, the CDR3 is TGTGCCATCAGTGAGTTCTCCGGGACAGGCTACACTGAAGCTTTCTTT.

Ten or more counts support this clonotype. The chain employs TRBV7-9 and TRBJ1-6; D unclear. V lost 4 bases and J 9 bases, leaving 13 bases between the germline ends. Germline CDR1 SEHNR, CDR2 FQNEAQ (reference sequence). The CDR3 is 14 amino acids. CDR3 amino acids: CASSSTERGSPLHF. DNA for the CDR3: TGTGCCAGCAGCTCCACAGAGAGAGGTTCACCCCTCCACTTT.

In its sample, this clonotype was seen many times. V usage is TRBV19 and J usage is TRBJ1-1; D may be TRBD1 (5 bases). The germline CDR1 and CDR2 sequences are LNHDA and SQIVND (reference sequence). This CDR3 region has 15 residues. V lost 2 bases and J 0 bases, leaving 10 bases between the germline ends. The CDR3 nucleotides are TGTGCCAGTAGTATAAGCGGGGCGGTGAACACTGAAGCTTTCTTT. Its translation is CASSISGAVNTEAFF.

This clonotype was seen repeatedly, ten times or more. CDR3 DNA: TGTGCCAGCAGTAGGGACAGGGGTTTAGGCGCTTTCTTT. Residues: CASSRDRGLGAFF. The V call is TRBV12-3 or TRBV12-4, the J call TRBJ2-3; TRBD1 matches at 10 bases. The DNA end is more similar to TRBJ1-1, so the J call may be wrong. The CDR3 sequence is 13 residues long.

This chain joins TRBV20-1 and TRBJ1-2; perhaps TRBD1 as D (6 bases). Per germline, CDR1 DFQATT and CDR2 SNEGSKA (reference sequence). The CDR3 contains 14 residues. V gave up 1 base and J gave up 3 bases, with 12 bases separating them. The CDR3 is CSARVEGGYYGYTF. CDR3 DNA sequence: TGCAGTGCTAGAGTAGAGGGGGGCTACTATGGCTACACCTTC.

In this sample, this clonotype turned up many times. The rearrangement links TRBV5-1 to TRBJ2-7, with D unresolved. This CDR3 comprises 15 residues. V dropped 0 bases and J dropped 7 bases, with 17 bases sitting between them. In germline, CDR1 is SGHRS, CDR2 YFSETQ. The CDR3 DNA sequence: TGCGCCAGCAGCTTGGCGTACAGCCGCCCTCGGGAGCAGTACTTC. Protein product: CASSLAYSRPREQYF.

This clonotype was seen more than once but under ten times. The chain recombines TRBV20-1 with TRBJ2-7, with a tentative D call TRBD2 (5 bases). V gave up 0 bases and J gave up 3 bases, with 15 bases separating them. The CDR3 contains 15 residues. Germline V lookup: CDR1 DFQATT, CDR2 SNEGSKA (reference sequence). The CDR3 reads CSARDTGSSFYEQYF. The CDR3 DNA follows: TGCAGTGCTAGAGATACGGGATCTAGTTTCTACGAGCAGTACTTC.